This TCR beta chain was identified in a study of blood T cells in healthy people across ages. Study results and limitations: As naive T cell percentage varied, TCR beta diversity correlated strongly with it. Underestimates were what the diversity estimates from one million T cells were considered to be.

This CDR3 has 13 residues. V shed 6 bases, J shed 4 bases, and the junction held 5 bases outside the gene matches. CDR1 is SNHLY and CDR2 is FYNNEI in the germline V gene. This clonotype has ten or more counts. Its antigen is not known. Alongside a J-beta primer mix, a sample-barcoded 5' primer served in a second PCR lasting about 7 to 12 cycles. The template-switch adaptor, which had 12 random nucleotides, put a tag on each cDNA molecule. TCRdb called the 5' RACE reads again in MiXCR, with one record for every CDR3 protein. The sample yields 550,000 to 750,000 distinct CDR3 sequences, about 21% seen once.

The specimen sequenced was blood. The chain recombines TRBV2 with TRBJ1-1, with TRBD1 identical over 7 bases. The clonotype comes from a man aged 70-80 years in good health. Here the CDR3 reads CASRVTGLTEAFF. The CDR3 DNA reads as TGTGCCAGCAGAGTGACAGGGCTCACTGAAGCTTTCTTT.